The rows below give T cell receptor beta chains drawn from one sample of a study of blood T cell repertoires in COVID-19. Sequencing was performed with immunoSEQ multiplex PCR; in TCRdb, only in-frame clones are kept and a portion is missing. The sample has roughly 84,000 clones, roughly 80% seen once. Sequencing was carried out using peripheral blood. All receptors derive from a man older than 75 with active or convalescent COVID-19. Both conserved end residues are part of each CDR3. The D gene is left open where the match is weak. Expanded clones are given a class, and other clones once, few, many or no size at all.

J gene,clone size,D gene,V gene,CDR3 DNA,CDR3 protein
TRBJ1-1,NA,TRBD1,TRBV7-9,TGTGCCAGCAGCTTAGGAGCAGGGGGGAACACTGAAGCTTTCTTT,CASSLGAGGNTEAFF
TRBJ1-4,NA,NA,TRBV27,TGTGCCAGCAGCCTGGACCAGGGGTCTAATGAAAAACTGTTTTTT,CASSLDQGSNEKLFF
TRBJ2-1,NA,TRBD2,TRBV7-2,TGTGCCAGCAGCTTTAGCGGGGGGGCCCTCAATGAGCAGTTCTTC,CASSFSGGALNEQFF
TRBJ1-4,NA,TRBD1,TRBV2,TGTGCCAGCAGAGGACAGGGGAGGGAGAATGGAAAACTGTTTTTT,CASRGQGRENGKLFF
TRBJ1-4,few,NA,TRBV9,TGTGCCAGCGCGATAGGAAACAGAAAGAATGAAAAACTGTTTTTT,CASAIGNRKNEKLFF
TRBJ2-5,NA,NA,TRBV11-1,TGTGCCAGCAGCTCTGGGACTCAAGGTGCCAAAGAGACCCAGTACTTC,CASSSGTQGAKETQYF
TRBJ1-5,NA,TRBD1,TRBV24-1,TGTGCCACCAGTGATACAGGGGGCGGCAATCAGCCCCAGCATTTT,CATSDTGGGNQPQHF
TRBJ1-2,NA,TRBD1,TRBV27,TGTGCCAGCAGTCCACTAGGGGGACAGGCCCGTGGCTACACCTTC,CASSPLGGQARGYTF
TRBJ2-1,once,NA,TRBV7-3,TGTGCCAGCAGCGCACACTACGGGGTTTCCTACAATGAGCAGTTCTTC,CASSAHYGVSYNEQFF
TRBJ2-4,NA,TRBD1,TRBV11-2,TGTGCCAGCAGCCCATCGACAGGGATTGGCATTCAGTACTTC,CASSPSTGIGIQYF
TRBJ2-3,NA,NA,TRBV19,TGTGCCAGTAGTAACAGGGTTGTTGGCACAGATACGCAGTATTTT,CASSNRVVGTDTQYF
TRBJ1-2,NA,NA,TRBV7-9,TGTGCCAGCAGCGACCCTCGGACAGTTAGCTACACCTTC,CASSDPRTVSYTF
TRBJ1-1,NA,TRBD1,TRBV7-8,TGTGCCAGCAGCCCCCGACAGGGTCCGTACACTGAAGCTTTCTTT,CASSPRQGPYTEAFF
TRBJ1-5,few,NA,TRBV5-6,TGTGCCAGCAGCTTGGGACCCAGGGGCATGGGCAATCAGCCCCAGCATTTT,CASSLGPRGMGNQPQHF
TRBJ2-3,NA,TRBD2,TRBV10-3,TGTGCCATCAGTGACCGGGGGGTCAGGGATACGCAGTATTTT,CAISDRGVRDTQYF
TRBJ2-5,NA,NA,TRBV28,TGTGCCAGCAGTTTAATTGGAGCTGGAGAGACCCAGTACTTC,CASSLIGAGETQYF
TRBJ2-2,NA,TRBD2,TRBV7-3,TGTGCCAGCAGCTTAAGGGGGACTACACCGAACACCGGGGAGCTGTTTTTT,CASSLRGTTPNTGELFF
TRBJ1-2,NA,TRBD1,TRBV29-1,TGCAGCGATACAGGGGATCGCCGCTATGGCTACACCTTC,CSDTGDRRYGYTF
TRBJ1-5,few,NA,TRBV18,TGTGCCAGCTCACCACAGGGCTACAGGGAGAAGTATCAGCCCCAGCATTTT,CASSPQGYREKYQPQHF
TRBJ2-5,once,NA,TRBV7-2,TGTGCCAGCAGCTTAGTAGCGAATCAAGAGACCCAGTACTTC,CASSLVANQETQYF
TRBJ2-1,NA,TRBD2,TRBV14,TGTGCCAGCAGCCAAGCCCCTACTAGCGGGAGGGACTACAATGAGCAGTTCTTC,CASSQAPTSGRDYNEQFF
TRBJ2-5,NA,NA,TRBV11-2,TGTGCCAGCAGCTTAGTGGCAAAGTGGACCCAGTACTTC,CASSLVAKWTQYF
TRBJ1-1,NA,NA,TRBV19,TGTGCCAGTAGTAAGATTACAGGGCCCCAGAACACTGAAGCTTTCTTT,CASSKITGPQNTEAFF
TRBJ1-2,NA,TRBD1,TRBV11-2,TGTGCCAGCAGCTTAGGCCCGTCGGGACAGGGACTCGGCTACACCTTC,CASSLGPSGQGLGYTF
TRBJ2-2,NA,NA,TRBV10-2,TGCGCCAGCAGCCTAGGGGTAGGGGCGAACACCGGGGAGCTGTTTTTT,CASSLGVGANTGELFF
TRBJ1-3,NA,TRBD1,TRBV7-9,TGTGCCAGCAGCCCGAGGACAGGGGCTGGAAACACCATATATTTT,CASSPRTGAGNTIYF
TRBJ1-1,NA,NA,TRBV11-2,TGTGCCAGCAGCTTAACGGTGAACACTGAAGCTTTCTTT,CASSLTVNTEAFF
TRBJ1-5,NA,TRBD1,TRBV5-6,TGTGCCAGCAGCGCGGGACAGGGTTGGAGTAGCAATCAGCCCCAGCATTTT,CASSAGQGWSSNQPQHF
TRBJ2-1,once,NA,TRBV5-1,TGCGCCAGCAGCTCCCGCGGCAATGAGCAGTTCTTC,CASSSRGNEQFF
TRBJ1-1,once,TRBD1,TRBV6-6,TGTGCCACTTTAACTCTGGACAGGAGCCCCACTGAAGCTTTCTTT,CATLTLDRSPTEAFF
TRBJ1-4,few,NA,TRBV18,TGTGCCAGCTCGGACAGCCATAATGAAAAACTGTTTTTT,CASSDSHNEKLFF
TRBJ1-1,NA,TRBD1,TRBV5-1,TGCGCCAGCAGTAACAGGGGCGGAACTGAAGCTTTCTTT,CASSNRGGTEAFF
TRBJ2-2,few,NA,TRBV9,TGTGCCAGCAGCGTGTCTCAGGGATTGACCGGGGAGCTGTTTTTT,CASSVSQGLTGELFF
TRBJ1-1,NA,NA,TRBV5-4,TGTGCCAGCAGTCAAAAAAAGACAGGATTCTTAAGTCGGGGCACTGAAGCTTTCTTT,CASSQKKTGFLSRGTEAFF
TRBJ1-1,NA,TRBD1,TRBV6-5,TGTGCCAGCATGCGGACAGGGTATACTGAAGCTTTCTTT,CASMRTGYTEAFF
TRBJ1-2,once,NA,TRBV5-1,TGCGCCAGCAGCTTGGAGCGGGGAAACTATGGCTACACCTTC,CASSLERGNYGYTF
TRBJ1-6,NA,TRBD1,TRBV2,TGTGCCAGCAGGGATACCAGGACAGGGTCTCTGCGTTCACCCCTCCACTTT,CASRDTRTGSLRSPLHF
TRBJ1-2,once,TRBD1,TRBV10-2,TGCGCCAGCAGTGGGACAGGGGGAAACTATGGCTACACCTTC,CASSGTGGNYGYTF
TRBJ1-1,NA,TRBD1,TRBV7-2,TGTGCCAGCATAGTGGGGATGGGTAGCTTGGGACAGACATTCACTGAAGCTTTCTTT,CASIVGMGSLGQTFTEAFF
TRBJ1-1,once,NA,TRBV6-5,TGTGCCAGCAGTCACCCGGGACAAGCGAACACTGAAGCTTTCTTT,CASSHPGQANTEAFF
TRBJ1-4,NA,NA,TRBV5-1,TGCGCCAGCAGCTTGGCAGTTAGCCACGGCGGTGCAACTAATGAAAAACTGTTTTTT,CASSLAVSHGGATNEKLFF
TRBJ2-3,few,NA,TRBV18,TGTGCCAGCTCAGGGGAGAGCACAGATACGCAGTATTTT,CASSGESTDTQYF
TRBJ1-3,NA,TRBD1,TRBV6-6,TGTGCCAGCAGACAGGGGGCGCCTGGAAACACCATATATTTT,CASRQGAPGNTIYF
TRBJ1-1,NA,TRBD1,TRBV29-1,TGCAGCGCCATACAGGGGTCTGTGGGCACTGAAGCTTTCTTT,CSAIQGSVGTEAFF
TRBJ1-2,NA,TRBD1,TRBV2,TGTGCCAGCACGATGAGACAGGGGTATGGCTACACCTTC,CASTMRQGYGYTF